This T cell receptor (beta chain) was retrieved from a study of blood T cell repertoires in COVID-19. Study information: From T cells, B-cell-depleted T cells, or PBMCs came the material, which was cDNA or gDNA.

The length of the CDR3 is 13 residues. Trimming removed 5 bases at V and 7 bases at J, with 12 bases between. Per germline, CDR1 SGHTA and CDR2 FQGNSA. Authors' processing steps: The authors estimated nucleated cell counts from reference gene primer amplification. Produced via immunoSEQ multiplex PCR; TCRdb's table is partial and in-frame only. V, J and clone size reflect that table, while D and trimming were determined from the DNA. The sample includes under 500,000 clones, approximately 90% of them seen just once. Adults between roughly 18 and 90 years of age took part from 24 US areas. Sequencing was carried out using PBMCs or T cells enriched from blood (not recorded which). This TCR came from a woman between 18 and 29 years old with acute COVID-19. The chain links TRBV7-2 to TRBJ1-5, with D perhaps matching TRBD1 (5 bases). In DNA, the CDR3 is TGTGCCAGCAGCACCCAGGGATCCCAGCCCCAGCATTTT. It specifies CASSTQGSQPQHF.